The rows below give T cell receptor beta chains drawn from one sample of a study of CD8 T cells in Susac syndrome. Each CDR3 protein is one row after TCRdb ran MiXCR on the immunoSEQ multiplex PCR reads. The sample has 250,000 to 300,000 distinct CDR3 sequences, around 83% seen once. The sequenced sample consisted of CD8+ T cells from PBMCs. Receptor source: a human donor with multiple sclerosis. Both conserved end residues are part of each CDR3. D genes are given only for firm matches. Size is omitted from some rows. Given values are once, few, many or a class for expanded clones.

v_call	cdr3_length	j_call	d_call	clone_size	cdr3_nt	cdr3_aa
TRBV6-5	20	TRBJ1-5	TRBD1	few	TGTGCCAGCAGTTACTTCAAGACCCGTCGCAGGGGGCTCCCGCCGGGGCCCCAGCATTTT	CASSYFKTRRRGLPPGPQHF
TRBV27	13	TRBJ1-1	-	-	TGTGCCAGCAGTTTAGGCACAGGTAAATGGGCTTTCTTT	CASSLGTGKWAFF
TRBV3-1	17	TRBJ2-1	TRBD2	-	TGTGCCAGCAGCCAAGGGGTAACTAGCGGGAGGAGGGGTGAGCAGTTCTTC	CASSQGVTSGRRGEQFF
TRBV27	14	TRBJ2-7	-	-	TGTGCCAGCAGTTTATCGGCAGATAGCGGCGAGCAGTACTTC	CASSLSADSGEQYF
TRBV7-9	17	TRBJ2-7	TRBD1	-	TGTGCCAGCAGCTTACCCTCGGACAGGGGAGATTTTTACGAGCAGTACTTC	CASSLPSDRGDFYEQYF
TRBV15	17	TRBJ1-1	-	-	TGTGCCACCAGCACAGGAGGGACAACCTTAACGGGCACTGAAGCTTTCTTT	CATSTGGTTLTGTEAFF
TRBV27	14	TRBJ2-3	TRBD2	-	TGTGCCAGTCGTCTAGCGGGAGGGCCAGATACGCAGTATTTT	CASRLAGGPDTQYF
TRBV3-1	20	TRBJ2-7	-	-	TGTGCCAGCAGCCAAGATCTGCTCCGGGACACAAAGACGGGTTCCTACGAGCAGTACTTC	CASSQDLLRDTKTGSYEQYF
TRBV7-8	15	TRBJ2-7	TRBD1	-	TGTGCCAGCAGCTTGATTCGGGACAGGTCTCCCGAGCAGTACTTC	CASSLIRDRSPEQYF
TRBV20-1	18	TRBJ2-7	-	-	TGCAGTGCTCCATCCCCGCCGGGACGACAAAGGGCCTTTGGGGAGCAGTACTTC	CSAPSPPGRQRAFGEQYF
TRBV27	15	TRBJ1-2	-	-	TGTGCCAGCAGTTTATCGAGATCGGGGTCCTATGGCTACACCTTC	CASSLSRSGSYGYTF
TRBV27	12	TRBJ2-1	-	-	TGTGCCACCCGACAGGAAGACAATGAGCAGTTCTTC	CATRQEDNEQFF
TRBV6-5	13	TRBJ1-2	-	-	TGTGCCAGCAGTTACGGCGGGCTTTCCGGCTACACCTTC	CASSYGGLSGYTF
TRBV15	14	TRBJ2-7	-	-	TGTGCCACCAGCAGAGAGGCTAGAGAATACGAGCAGTACTTC	CATSREAREYEQYF
TRBV27	17	TRBJ1-3	-	-	TGTGCCAGCAGGCCGAGTTCCTGGTCCGACTCTGGAAACACCATATATTTT	CASRPSSWSDSGNTIYF
TRBV2	12	TRBJ1-2	-	-	TGTGCCAGCGGCGCCCTCTCGCGGGGCTACACCTTC	CASGALSRGYTF
TRBV20-1	16	TRBJ2-7	TRBD2	-	TGCAGTGCTAGAGATTGGTCGGCGGGAGTGGGTTACGAGCAGTACTTC	CSARDWSAGVGYEQYF
TRBV7-9	16	TRBJ2-2	TRBD2	once	TGTGCCAGCAGCCCCCGGGGTAGCGGGCCTTCCGGGGAGCTGTTTTTT	CASSPRGSGPSGELFF
TRBV27	14	TRBJ2-1	TRBD2	-	TGTGCCAGCAGTTTATGGAGTGAGCGGGAGAAACAGTTCTTC	CASSLWSEREKQFF
TRBV14	15	TRBJ1-5	-	-	TGTGCCAGCAGCCAAGAGCGTCATAGCAATCAGCCCCAGCATTTT	CASSQERHSNQPQHF
TRBV5-4	16	TRBJ2-3	-	-	TGTGCCAGCAGCTTGAGGAGGGAGGTTTACACAGATACGCAGTATTTT	CASSLRREVYTDTQYF
TRBV28	20	TRBJ1-1	TRBD1	-	TGTGCCAGCAGTTCCACTCGGGAAACGGGACAGGGGGCAGTGAACACTGAAGCTTTCTTT	CASSSTRETGQGAVNTEAFF
TRBV27	14	TRBJ2-5	-	-	TGTGCCAGCAGTTTCCGCGGGTTCGAGGAGACCCAGTACTTC	CASSFRGFEETQYF
TRBV20-1	17	TRBJ2-7	TRBD2	once	TGCAGTGCTAGAGATTCTAGCGGGAGTCGGTCTACCTACGAGCAGTACTTC	CSARDSSGSRSTYEQYF
TRBV5-1	17	TRBJ1-2	TRBD1	-	TGCGCCAGCAGCTCCCCTCGACAGGGCGCTGCTAACTATGGCTACACCTTC	CASSSPRQGAANYGYTF
TRBV27	16	TRBJ2-7	-	-	TGTGCCAGCAGTGAGTATGGAGGGCCCGCCTCCTACGAGCAGTACTTC	CASSEYGGPASYEQYF
TRBV6-5	15	TRBJ2-7	TRBD1	-	TGTGCCAGCAGTATCCCGGGACAGGGTACCTACGAGCAGTACTTC	CASSIPGQGTYEQYF
TRBV5-1	16	TRBJ1-4	-	-	TGCGCCAGCAGCTTCGAGCTAGTTGCAACTAATGAAAAACTGTTTTTT	CASSFELVATNEKLFF
TRBV28	16	TRBJ2-1	TRBD2	-	TGTGCCAGCAGTTTGGTGGGACTAGCGGGAGGGAATGAGCAGTTCTTC	CASSLVGLAGGNEQFF
TRBV28	15	TRBJ2-2	-	few	TGTGCCAGCAGTTCCCAGGGCGCGAACACCGGGGAGCTGTTTTTT	CASSSQGANTGELFF
TRBV27	16	TRBJ1-6	-	-	TGTGCCAGCAGTTTATGGACAGCCTCATATAATTCACCCCTCCACTTT	CASSLWTASYNSPLHF
TRBV7-9	14	TRBJ1-4	-	few	TGTGCCAGCAGTTTTTCACAGTTTAATGAAAAACTGTTTTTT	CASSFSQFNEKLFF